The text below deals with one T cell receptor (beta chain). These data come from a study of blood T cell repertoires in COVID-19. TCRdb's copy holds only in-frame clones and misses some; the assay was immunoSEQ multiplex PCR. The sample lists some 41,000 clones, roughly nine tenths occurring once. V was clipped by 3 bases and J by 14 bases; unmatched bases: 5. The CDR3 is made up of 12 amino acids. CDR1 SGHTA and CDR2 FQGNSA come from the germline V gene. This sequence joins TRBV7-2 and TRBJ2-1, with 9 bases lining up with TRBD1. This receptor was identified in a man in his 70s with active COVID-19. Sequencing was performed on peripheral blood. The CDR3 loop is CASSFTGTGKFF. The CDR3 coding sequence is TGTGCCAGCAGCTTCACGGGGACAGGGAAGTTCTTC.